This TCR beta chain is from a study of beta chain features in type 1 diabetes. About the study: The study examined 107,917,701 sorted cells across all samples. Study results and caveats: Patients' naive, central memory and regulatory TCRB repertoires appeared more alike than those of healthy donors. HLA effects on TCRB rearrangement stayed unresolved here.

Per germline, CDR1 DFQATT and CDR2 SNEGSKA (reference sequence). This CDR3 region has 10 residues. V lost 6 bases and J 10 bases, leaving 10 bases between the germline ends. Expressed TCRB transcripts were sequenced, since all the RNA that had been isolated was reverse transcribed. Here immunoSEQ multiplex PCR was the method, and the copy in TCRdb shows in-frame clones only, minus some. Of 200,000 to 250,000 clones detected, roughly two thirds appear once; the ten largest clones hold about 0.05%. In regard to this clone: Its antigen is still unknown.

The TCR comes from a man under 40 in good health. Sequencing used naive CD4+ T cells from blood. The chain recombines TRBV20-1 with TRBJ2-1; perhaps TRBD2 as D (5 bases). The DNA for the CDR3 is TGCAGTGCACGGGATCAGGAGCAGTTCTTC. Its translation is CSARDQEQFF.